The 24 T cell receptor beta chains below all came from one sample that was sequenced in a study of blood T cell repertoires in COVID-19. The protocol was immunoSEQ multiplex PCR, while the TCRdb copy is restricted to in-frame clones and leaves out a portion. This table has some 220,000 clones, roughly 85% appearing once. Specimen: PBMCs or T cells enriched from blood (not recorded which). These receptors were obtained from a middle-aged woman with acute COVID-19.

The chain has TRBV29-1 and TRBJ2-1; unclear D gene. Per germline, CDR1 SQVTM and CDR2 ANQGSEA. CDR3 length: 15 amino acids. V shed 4 bases and J shed 0 bases, with 13 bases lying between them. The CDR3 sequence is CSVAKTGSSYNEQFF. In DNA, the CDR3 is TGCAGCGTTGCCAAGACTGGTAGCTCCTACAATGAGCAGTTCTTC.

The J gene is TRBJ2-6, the V gene TRBV7-3; 8 bases line up with TRBD1. Germline CDR1 reads SGHTA; CDR2 reads FQGTGA. V lost 5 bases to trimming and J lost 4 bases; unmatched junction nucleotides: 7. The CDR3 is 16 amino acids. The CDR3 here is CASSPTGGSGANVLTF. In DNA form, the CDR3 reads TGTGCCAGCAGCCCCACAGGGGGGAGCGGGGCCAACGTCCTGACTTTC.

This chain joins TRBV7-9 and TRBJ1-2, with D unresolved. Trimming pared 0 bases from V and 8 bases from J, leaving 19 bases between. Germline CDR1 SEHNR, CDR2 FQNEAQ (reference sequence). The CDR3 contains 16 residues. The CDR3 DNA sequence: TGTGCCAGCAGCTTAGCGAGCGGCTCATCTGTGCGGGGCTACACCTTC. Protein sequence: CASSLASGSSVRGYTF.

This clone was seen only once. The rearrangement uses TRBV4-1 and TRBJ2-7; a weak D match, TRBD2 (6 bases). The CDR3 runs 15 residues. Looked up from germline, CDR1 is MGHRA and CDR2 is YSYEKL. Trimming shortened V by 2 bases and J by 0 bases, and 11 bases separated the two germline ends. For the CDR3, the DNA is TGCGCCAGCAGCCAACCGCGGGGTGGCTCCTACGAGCAGTACTTC. It codes for CASSQPRGGSYEQYF.

The chain couples TRBV7-6 to TRBJ1-4; TRBD1 is a possible D gene (6 bases). This CDR3 comprises 14 residues. The germline V gene encodes CDR1 SGHVS and CDR2 FNYEAQ. The V gene lost 2 bases and the J gene lost 4 bases, with 8 bases spanning the gap. CDR3 region: CASSLSGVNEKLFF. CDR3 in DNA: TGTGCCAGCAGCTTATCAGGGGTTAATGAAAAACTGTTTTTT.

This clone has a single count. The CDR3 spells CASTLGGSYNEQFF. CDR3 nucleotides: TGTGCCAGCACCCTGGGGGGTTCCTACAATGAGCAGTTCTTC. The chain has TRBV7-8 and TRBJ2-1; possibly TRBD2 for D (6 bases). The germline V gene has CDR1 SGHVS and CDR2 FQNEAQ. The CDR3 covers 14 residues. V lost 7 bases, J lost 1 base, and 11 bases lay in between.

This clone was counted once. The chain joins TRBV29-1 to TRBJ1-2; D uncertain. This CDR3 region has 15 residues. The germline CDR1 and CDR2 sequences are SQVTM and ANQGSEA. V was shortened by 4 bases and J by 6 bases, with 21 bases between the two germline ends. In DNA form, the CDR3 reads TGCAGCGTTGTTCTATACGGTCACGGAGGTAATGGCTACACCTTC. It specifies CSVVLYGHGGNGYTF.

The V gene is TRBV7-3, the J gene TRBJ1-2, with 9 bases matching TRBD1. J gave up 7 bases and V 4 bases, and 1 base lay outside the gene matches. The CDR3 is made up of 12 amino acids. The germline CDR1 and CDR2 sequences are SGHTA and FQGTGA. DNA of the CDR3: TGTGCCAGCAGCTCGGGACAGGGTGGCTACACCTTC. Translation gives CASSSGQGGYTF.

J is TRBJ1-1 and V is TRBV7-9; no definite D call. The germline V gene encodes CDR1 SEHNR and CDR2 FQNEAQ (reference sequence). The CDR3 extends over 12 amino acids. V shed 4 bases and J shed 5 bases, with 8 bases lying between them. The chain's CDR3 is CASSSRSTEAFF. The CDR3, as DNA: TGTGCCAGCAGCTCGCGTTCTACTGAAGCTTTCTTT.

The rearrangement links TRBV7-2 to TRBJ2-5, with D possibly being TRBD2 (6 bases). In germline, CDR1 is SGHTA, CDR2 FQGNSA. V was pared by 2 bases and J by 6 bases, with 16 bases between. The CDR3 is 15 residues long. The CDR3 is CASSLSLVGGKTQYF. The CDR3 DNA reads as TGTGCCAGCAGCTTAAGTCTCGTTGGGGGGAAGACCCAGTACTTC.

The chain combines TRBV10-1 with TRBJ1-1; the D is unclear. The CDR3 covers 22 residues. Trimming pared 6 bases from V and 0 bases from J, leaving 35 bases between. The germline V gene encodes CDR1 WNHNN and CDR2 SYGVQD (reference sequence). CDR3 protein: CASSHTGLDTSLGWGLNTEAFF. The CDR3 region has the DNA TGCGCCAGCAGCCATACCGGACTAGACACATCGTTAGGTTGGGGTTTGAACACTGAAGCTTTCTTT.

The V gene is TRBV14, the J gene TRBJ1-1; 7 nucleotides align to TRBD1. The length of the CDR3 is 13 residues. Germline V gives CDR1 SGHDN, CDR2 FVKESK. V dropped 1 base and J dropped 8; count of bases not matched to a gene: 4. CDR3 residues: CASSQVRGAEAFF. The CDR3, as DNA: TGTGCCAGCAGCCAAGTCAGGGGGGCGGAAGCTTTCTTT.

V gene TRBV2 combines with J gene TRBJ2-3, with D unclear. There are 13 residues in the CDR3. Germline assignment: CDR1 SNHLY and CDR2 FYNNEI. V gave up 7 bases and J gave up 0 bases, with 8 bases separating them. The CDR3 here is CASNLYSTDTQYF. The CDR3 DNA is TGTGCCAGCAATCTATATAGCACAGATACGCAGTATTTT.

The chain joins TRBV9 to TRBJ1-1; 7 nucleotides align to TRBD1. J gave up 3 bases and V 4 bases, and 3 bases lay outside the gene matches. The germline CDR1 and CDR2 sequences are SGDLS and YYNGEE. This CDR3 has 13 residues. The CDR3 spells CASSWTGDTEAFF. As DNA, the CDR3 is TGTGCCAGCAGCTGGACAGGAGACACTGAAGCTTTCTTT.

The rearrangement joins TRBV19 to TRBJ1-2; TRBD1 matches 10 bases. CDR3 length: 17 residues. Germline assignment: CDR1 LNHDA and CDR2 SQIVND (reference sequence). The V segment lost 0 bases and the J segment 6 bases; nucleotides outside the gene matches: 10. CDR3 loop: CASSIDLATGGLHGYTF. CDR3 coding DNA: TGTGCCAGTAGTATAGATCTAGCGACAGGGGGCCTCCATGGCTACACCTTC.

The gene calls are TRBV9 and TRBJ2-5, with 7 bases matching TRBD2. CDR3 size: 15 residues. Germline-derived CDR1 and CDR2 are SGDLS and YYNGEE. J gave up 1 base and V 3 bases, and 6 bases lay outside the gene matches. CDR3 residues: CASSASSGIQETQYF. For the CDR3, the DNA is TGTGCCAGCAGCGCCTCAAGCGGGATCCAAGAGACCCAGTACTTC. Full variable domain (remainder filled in from reference TRBV9 and TRBJ2-5): DSGVTQTPKHLITATGQRVTLRCSPRSGDLSVYWYQQSLDQGLQFLIQYYNGEERAKGNILERFSAQQFPDLHSELNLSSLELGDSALYFCASSASSGIQETQYFGPGTRLLVL.

CDR3 sequence reads: CASSVDPETGTKNIQYF. The CDR3 nucleotides read TGTGCCAGCAGCGTAGATCCCGAGACAGGGACCAAAAACATTCAGTACTTC. This rearrangement joins TRBV9 to TRBJ2-4; 7 bases map to TRBD1. The J segment lost 2 bases and the V segment lost 0 bases, leaving 8 bases of the junction unmatched. The germline V gene encodes CDR1 SGDLS and CDR2 YYNGEE. The CDR3 is 17 amino acids.

This chain joins TRBV3-1 (or the pseudogene TRBV3-2) and TRBJ2-7, with 9 bases fitting TRBD1. CDR3 length: 16 amino acids. V was clipped by 6 bases and J by 1 base; unmatched bases: 10. Germline values: CDR1 LGHDT, CDR2 YNNKEL (reference sequence). The CDR3: CASSRTGARFSYEQYF. In DNA form, the CDR3 reads TGTGCCAGCAGTCGGACAGGGGCACGTTTTTCCTACGAGCAGTACTTC.

This chain connects TRBV12-3 or TRBV12-4 to TRBJ1-1; D gene ambiguous. CDR3 length: 13 residues. Between the trimmed V and J ends, which lost 4 bases and 10 bases, there was a span of 16 bases. The CDR3 reads CASSYNSRPAAFF. The CDR3 DNA is TGTGCCAGCAGTTATAACTCTAGGCCGGCAGCTTTCTTT.

This rearrangement joins TRBV1 to TRBJ1-5; TRBD1, the table's D call, was not compared with the DNA. TRBV1 is flagged as a pseudogene. This CDR3 has 14 amino acids. The CDR3 DNA reads TGCACCAGCAGAGGATCCAGGGGAAGTCAGCCCCAGCATTTT. This codes for CTSRGSRGSQPQHF.

This chain uses TRBV5-3 with TRBJ1-2, with D unclear. TRBV5-3 is an ORF, with its function uncertain. V lost 5 bases and J lost 0, with 17 bases in between. The CDR3 has 16 residues. The CDR3 nucleotides are TGTGCCAGAAGGCGGCGGAACGCGATTCCTAACTATGGCTACACCTTC. Encoded protein: CARRRRNAIPNYGYTF.

This chain connects TRBV5-5 to TRBJ2-6; 11 bases are a match to TRBD2. Germline values: CDR1 SGHKS, CDR2 YYEKEE (reference sequence). With 3 bases clipped from V and 0 bases from J, the junction kept 2 bases outside the gene matches. CDR3 size: 17 residues. This CDR3 reads CASSWGTSGSGANVLTF. In DNA, the CDR3 is TGTGCCAGCAGCTGGGGGACTAGCGGCTCTGGGGCCAACGTCCTGACTTTC. The complete variable domain, with remaining parts taken from reference TRBV5-5 and TRBJ2-6, reads DAGVTQSPTHLIKTRGQQVTLRCSPISGHKSVSWYQQVLGQGPQFIFQYYEKEERGRGNFPDRFSARQFPNYSSELNVNALLLGDSALYLCASSWGTSGSGANVLTFGAGSRLTVL.

The J gene is TRBJ2-5, the V gene TRBV5-1; D is possibly TRBD2 (6 bases). Germline CDR1 SGHRS, CDR2 YFSETQ. V shed 0 bases and J shed 5 bases, with 11 bases lying between them. This CDR3 has 14 amino acids. The DNA of the CDR3 is TGCGCCAGCAGCTTGGCCGGGGCGGGGGAGACCCAGTACTTC. Protein sequence: CASSLAGAGETQYF.

This rearrangement joins TRBV19 to TRBJ1-3, with D possibly being TRBD1 (6 bases). The CDR3 contains 15 residues. Germline CDR1 LNHDA, CDR2 SQIVND (reference sequence). Trimming stripped 5 bases from V and 4 bases from J, with 15 bases between. For the CDR3, the DNA is TGTGCCAGTAGTGCACAACAGGGCGGCGGAAACACCATATATTTT. Translation gives CASSAQQGGGNTIYF.